What follows are 29 T cell receptor beta chains derived from one specimen sequenced in a study of shared clonotypes between healthy human individuals. Naive CD8 isolation took CD45RO-negative cells positively selected for CCR7 and excluded terminally differentiated effector memory CD45RA+ cells. The assay was immunoSEQ multiplex PCR, and TCRdb's table has in-frame clones only and misses some. The sample lists about 2 million clones; 85% to 95% were seen once. Sequencing was done on a sample of naive CD8+ T cells sorted from blood. These receptors were collected from a young man in good health.

The chain is built from TRBV7-2 and TRBJ1-3; D is undetermined. Germline V CDR1 and CDR2: SGHTA, FQGNSA. CDR3 length: 16 residues. The ends were cut back, 1 base at V and 9 bases at J, with 19 bases in the middle. This CDR3 is CASSLELWGFRSTIYF. The CDR3 DNA reads as TGTGCCAGCAGCTTAGAACTATGGGGTTTTCGGAGCACCATATATTTT.

The chain links TRBV9 to TRBJ2-7; the D gene is possibly TRBD1 (6 bases). The CDR3 has 14 residues. Trimming removed 3 bases at V and 1 base at J, with 11 bases between. Germline-derived CDR1 and CDR2 are SGDLS and YYNGEE. The CDR3 DNA reads TGTGCCAGCAGCGACCCCGGGACATCCTACGAGCAGTACTTC. It encodes CASSDPGTSYEQYF.

This rearrangement joins TRBV28 to TRBJ2-1; D perhaps matches TRBD1 (7 bases). V was shortened by 5 bases and J by 3 bases, with 14 bases between the two germline ends. This CDR3 spans 15 amino acids. From germline, CDR1 is MDHEN and CDR2 SYDVKM. This CDR3 reads CASSGRDSYYNEQFF. The CDR3 nucleotides read TGTGCCAGCAGTGGGCGGGACAGCTACTACAATGAGCAGTTCTTC.

This chain uses TRBV13 with TRBJ2-5, with 8 bases lining up with TRBD1. V trimming: 5 bases; J trimming: 6 bases; junction bases outside the gene matches: 5. This CDR3 is 13 amino acids long. Germline V lookup: CDR1 PRHDT, CDR2 FYEKMQ (reference sequence). CDR3 bases: TGTGCCAGCAGCCCAGGACAGGGCAAGACCCAGTACTTC. Its protein is CASSPGQGKTQYF.

This clone has a count of ten or more. The chain combines TRBV10-2 with TRBJ1-5, with D possibly being TRBD1 (5 bases). Germline CDR1 WSHSY, CDR2 SAAADI. V was cut by 2 bases and J by 5 bases, with 16 bases left in between. The CDR3 covers 16 residues. The CDR3 coding sequence is TGCGCCAGCAGTGAGCCACCAGGAGGGGTTCATCAGCCCCAGCATTTT. Translated, it gives CASSEPPGGVHQPQHF.

This clone occurred a few times. The genes are TRBV19 and TRBJ1-5, with no clear D. CDR1 and CDR2 from the germline V gene are LNHDA and SQIVND (reference sequence). Between the trimmed V and J ends, which lost 5 bases and 2 bases, there was a span of 7 bases. The CDR3 loop spans 13 amino acids. As DNA, the CDR3 is TGTGCCAGTAGTCAGGACGGCAATCAGCCCCAGCATTTT. As protein: CASSQDGNQPQHF.

As for this clone: This CDR3 is also generated by other DNA sequences in the sample. This CDR3 is CAWSRDRGYEQYF. As DNA, the CDR3 is TGTGCCTGGAGCCGGGACAGGGGGTACGAGCAGTACTTC. The chain links TRBV30 to TRBJ2-7, with TRBD1 identical over 11 bases. This CDR3 is built from 13 residues. Unmatched junction bases numbered 2, after V lost 3 bases and J lost 4 bases. In germline, CDR1 is GTSNPN, CDR2 SVGIG (reference sequence).

The rearrangement links TRBV5-6 to TRBJ2-7; no firm D call. The CDR3 runs to 16 residues. Trimming stripped 2 bases from V and 2 bases from J, with 17 bases between. The germline CDR1 and CDR2 sequences are SGHDT and YYEEEE. The CDR3 bases are TGTGCCAGCAGCTTAGGATGGTCAGGAGATACCTACGAGCAGTACTTC. Amino acids: CASSLGWSGDTYEQYF.

This clone has a single count. The chain recombines TRBV25-1 with TRBJ1-1; D is unclear. Trimming took 3 bases from V and 0 from J, leaving 8 bases between them. Germline V gene sequence: CDR1 MGHDK, CDR2 SYGVNS. The length of the CDR3 is 14 residues. CDR3 sequence (DNA): TGTGCCAGCAGTGACCGGTCATTGAACACTGAAGCTTTCTTT. The encoded protein is CASSDRSLNTEAFF.

This chain connects TRBV19 to TRBJ2-7; D is uncertain. Germline values: CDR1 LNHDA, CDR2 SQIVND (reference sequence). V was cut by 3 bases and J by 3 bases, with 9 bases left in between. CDR3 size: 13 residues. The CDR3 DNA reads TGTGCCAGTAGTATCCACTTGGTCTACGAGCAGTACTTC. Amino acid sequence: CASSIHLVYEQYF.

This chain joins TRBV30 and TRBJ2-1; TRBD2 matches at 10 bases. V shed 7 bases and J 1 base; nucleotides not matched to a gene: 4. The CDR3 consists of 14 residues. CDR1 is GTSNPN and CDR2 is SVGIG in the germline V gene (reference sequence). The CDR3 DNA is TGTGCCTCTAGCGGGGGCGATTCCTACAATGAGCAGTTCTTC. It specifies CASSGGDSYNEQFF.

V usage is TRBV27 and J usage is TRBJ1-1; D ambiguous. Germline values: CDR1 MNHEY, CDR2 SMNVEV (reference sequence). V shed 6 bases and J shed 5 bases, with 13 bases lying between them. This CDR3 has 13 residues. This CDR3 is CASRKEGLTEAFF. The CDR3 region has the DNA TGTGCCAGCAGAAAAGAAGGATTAACTGAAGCTTTCTTT.

The V gene is TRBV6-5, the J gene TRBJ2-5; D may be TRBD2 (5 bases). The V and J ends lost 4 bases and 4 bases respectively, with 13 bases between them. The CDR3 consists of 14 residues. Per germline, CDR1 MNHEY and CDR2 SVGAGI. CDR3 nucleotide sequence: TGTGCCAGCAGTTTATCTGGACTTTTAGAGACCCAGTACTTC. Translation: CASSLSGLLETQYF.

The count of this clone is one. J is TRBJ1-2 and V is TRBV6-6, with TRBD1 matching over 9 bases. J lost 6 bases, V lost 2 bases, and 7 bases had no gene match. This CDR3 is 15 amino acids long. Germline V lookup: CDR1 MNHNY, CDR2 SVGAGI (reference sequence). The CDR3 region is CASSYLLDRGNGYTF. The CDR3 nucleotides read TGTGCCAGCAGTTACCTCCTAGACAGGGGGAATGGCTACACCTTC.

Worth noting for this clone: An end of the junction does not agree with germline; a read error may underlie this. The chain has TRBV2 and TRBJ1-4, with a possible D match to TRBD1 (6 bases). The CDR3 length is 15 residues. Germline loops: CDR1 SNHLY, CDR2 FYNNEI. This CDR3 is CASTERGAGNEKLFF. The CDR3 DNA sequence: TGTGCCAGCACTGAACGGGGGGCCGGTAATGAAAAACTGTTTTTT.

V and J are TRBV5-6 and TRBJ2-2; no definite D call. Trimming stripped 1 base from V and 5 bases from J, with 12 bases between. CDR3 length: 15 residues. CDR1 and CDR2 from the germline V gene are SGHDT and YYEEEE. This CDR3 reads CASSLYMDVTGELFF. The CDR3 coding sequence is TGTGCCAGCAGCTTGTATATGGATGTGACCGGGGAGCTGTTTTTT.

V and J are TRBV5-6 and TRBJ2-1; possible D gene TRBD2, 5 bases. The CDR3 sequence is 17 residues long. CDR1 is SGHDT, CDR2 YYEEEE, per germline. The V end lost 3 bases, the J end lost 6 bases, and 22 bases lay between the germline ends. In DNA form, the CDR3 reads TGTGCCAGCAGCTCGAGGGTCCGCCGGAGCGCGGCCAATGAGCAGTTCTTC. The encoded protein is CASSSRVRRSAANEQFF.

The chain combines TRBV25-1 with TRBJ2-1; 7 nucleotides match TRBD1. The CDR3 length is 15 residues. Per the germline V gene, CDR1 is MGHDK and CDR2 is SYGVNS. Germline trimming cut 6 bases from V and 3 bases from J; bases unmatched to any gene: 8. The chain's CDR3 is CASSDPGTDYNEQFF. In DNA form, the CDR3 reads TGTGCCAGCAGCGACCCTGGGACAGACTACAATGAGCAGTTCTTC.

The chain joins TRBV28 to TRBJ1-5; TRBD1 is a possible D gene (6 bases). Germline V CDR1 and CDR2: MDHEN, SYDVKM. The CDR3 covers 14 residues. V dropped 1 base and J dropped 6 bases, with 10 bases sitting between them. CDR3 DNA: TGTGCCAGCAGTTTATCGGGGGCAGGTCAGCCCCAGCATTTT. It yields the protein CASSLSGAGQPQHF.

The chain has TRBV27 and TRBJ1-5, with D possibly TRBD1 on 6 matching bases. Germline values: CDR1 MNHEY, CDR2 SMNVEV (reference sequence). Trimming left V 6 bases short and J 3 bases short, with 15 bases between. This CDR3 spans 15 amino acids. CDR3 sequence: CASRSNREPNQPQHF. The CDR3 region has the DNA TGTGCCAGCAGATCGAACAGGGAACCCAATCAGCCCCAGCATTTT.

The rearrangement uses TRBV29-1 and TRBJ2-1; 8 bases line up with TRBD2. This CDR3 contains 15 residues. V was clipped by 3 bases and J by 4 bases; unmatched bases: 8. In germline, CDR1 is SQVTM, CDR2 ANQGSEA. CDR3 in amino acids: CSVEASGPVYNEQFF. The DNA for the CDR3 is TGCAGCGTTGAGGCTAGCGGGCCCGTTTACAATGAGCAGTTCTTC.

This chain joins TRBV13 and TRBJ2-1; maybe TRBD1 (6 bases). The germline V and J ends were trimmed by 4 bases and 0 bases, with 25 bases remaining between them. This CDR3 has 20 amino acids. Germline assignment: CDR1 PRHDT and CDR2 FYEKMQ (reference sequence). Here the CDR3 reads CASSSSSGQGHPPSYNEQFF. Here the CDR3 DNA reads TGTGCCAGCAGCTCGTCCAGCGGCCAGGGGCATCCTCCCTCCTACAATGAGCAGTTCTTC.

The V and J genes are TRBV7-9 and TRBJ2-1; a weak D match, TRBD2 (5 bases). From germline, CDR1 is SEHNR and CDR2 FQNEAQ (reference sequence). The CDR3 is 16 amino acids. With 3 bases removed from V and 3 bases from J, the gap between germline ends came to 15 bases. The CDR3 DNA follows: TGTGCCAGCAGCTTCCCGACCGGGAACTTCTACAATGAGCAGTTCTTC. It translates to CASSFPTGNFYNEQFF.

The chain is built from TRBV10-1 and TRBJ2-7; no clear D gene. Germline V gene data show CDR1 as WNHNN and CDR2 as SYGVQD (reference sequence). The CDR3 runs to 15 residues. The V gene lost 3 bases and the J gene lost 3 bases, with 15 bases spanning the gap. The CDR3 DNA is TGCGCCAGCAGTGAAGGGCCAGGATTGGGCTACGAGCAGTACTTC. Its translation is CASSEGPGLGYEQYF.

The V and J genes are TRBV9 and TRBJ2-3; 10 bases match TRBD2. CDR1 is SGDLS, CDR2 YYNGEE, per germline. The V segment lost 4 bases and the J segment 5 bases; nucleotides outside the gene matches: 7. The CDR3 extends over 15 amino acids. CDR3 DNA sequence: TGTGCCAGCAGCTCAGCGGGGGGGCCTCGAGATACGCAGTATTTT. This encodes CASSSAGGPRDTQYF.

The rearrangement joins TRBV27 to TRBJ2-7; weak D call: TRBD2 (7 bases). Germline assignment: CDR1 MNHEY and CDR2 SMNVEV (reference sequence). The CDR3 runs to 16 residues. Trimming took 3 bases from V and 2 from J, leaving 17 bases between them. The CDR3 region is CASSFSAGDRPYEQYF. CDR3 DNA: TGTGCCAGCAGTTTCTCTGCGGGAGACAGGCCCTACGAGCAGTACTTC.

Concerning this clone: This sample also contains other DNA sequences that code for the same CDR3. The chain links TRBV19 to TRBJ1-1, with no clear D. V lost 5 bases, J lost 2 bases, and 9 bases lay in between. From germline, CDR1 is LNHDA and CDR2 SQIVND (reference sequence). The CDR3 is 13 amino acids. CDR3 bases: TGTGCCAGTAGTCTGGGCTCCAACACTGAAGCTTTCTTT. It is translated as CASSLGSNTEAFF.

The chain joins TRBV11-2 to TRBJ2-7; TRBD1 matches at 7 bases. This CDR3 region has 16 residues. CDR1 and CDR2 (germline): SGHAT, FQNNGV. Germline trimming cut 0 bases from V and 2 bases from J; bases unmatched to any gene: 7. Here the CDR3 reads CASSLETGTFTYEQYF. The CDR3 DNA reads TGTGCCAGCAGCTTAGAGACAGGGACATTTACCTACGAGCAGTACTTC.

The V call is TRBV5-1, the J call TRBJ2-7; weak D call: TRBD1 (5 bases). The germline gives CDR1 SGHRS, CDR2 YFSETQ. The CDR3 has 14 amino acids. Trimming pared 3 bases from V and 0 bases from J, leaving 10 bases between. The CDR3 nucleotides read TGCGCCAGCAGCTATGACAGTAGCTCCTACGAGCAGTACTTC. It specifies CASSYDSSSYEQYF.